The clone carrying this T cell receptor beta chain was observed a few times. Its antigen is as yet unknown. Germline V lookup: CDR1 SGHRS, CDR2 YFSETQ. V gave up 4 bases and J gave up 6 bases; unmatched junction bases: 6. The CDR3 sequence is 16 residues long. The data were taken from a study of T-cell reconstitution after alpha-beta-depleted transplantation in children. Study-wide findings and caveats: Counts and diversity of T cells one year after transplant came mostly from newly produced T cells. As was reported, about two months after transplant, alpha-beta T cells came from several hundred expanded graft clones. Surviving recipient T cells and thymic progenitors accounted for the high day-60 TCRbeta diversity observed in some patients.

TCRbeta library construction was performed incorporating unique molecular identifiers. Using its own MiXCR run on the PCR reads, TCRdb lists one record per CDR3 protein. The repertoire holds 700,000 to 950,000 distinct CDR3 sequences, with around 17% as singletons. The receptor comes from a male patient under 18 who had a stem cell transplant for acute lymphoblastic leukemia, so the T cells may come from the graft donor. The rearrangement uses TRBV5-1 and TRBJ2-2; 13 bases match TRBD2. Sequenced material: PBMCs, mostly from graft donor cells, taken 360 days after TCRalphabeta/CD19-depleted stem cell transplant. The CDR3 coding sequence is TGCGCCAGCAGCCCGGGACTAGCGGGAAAACCCGGGGAGCTGTTTTTT. This gives the protein CASSPGLAGKPGELFF.